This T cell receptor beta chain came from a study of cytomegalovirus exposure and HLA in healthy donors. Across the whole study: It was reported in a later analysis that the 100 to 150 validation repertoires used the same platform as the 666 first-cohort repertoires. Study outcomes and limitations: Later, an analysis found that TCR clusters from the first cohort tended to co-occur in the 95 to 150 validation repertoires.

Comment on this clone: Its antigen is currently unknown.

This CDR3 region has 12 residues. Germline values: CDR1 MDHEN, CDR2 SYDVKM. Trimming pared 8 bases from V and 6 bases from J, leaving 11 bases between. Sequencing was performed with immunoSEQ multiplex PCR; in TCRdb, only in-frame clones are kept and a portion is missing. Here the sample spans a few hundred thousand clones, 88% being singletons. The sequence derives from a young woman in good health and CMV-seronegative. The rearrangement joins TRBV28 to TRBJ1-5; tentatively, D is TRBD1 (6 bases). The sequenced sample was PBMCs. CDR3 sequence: CASRTGTQPQHF. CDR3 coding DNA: TGTGCCAGCCGTACAGGGACTCAGCCCCAGCATTTT.